Following are 7 T cell receptor beta chains from one sample sequenced in a study of T cell changes during pregnancy in multiple sclerosis. The assay was immunoSEQ multiplex PCR, and TCRdb's table has in-frame clones only and misses some. The repertoire holds some 56,000 clones, more than 85% seen once, with around 3% in the top ten. Sample: peripheral blood, taken in the third trimester of pregnancy. All receptors derive from a female donor in good health, enrolled as a control in a pregnancy study.

The chain joins TRBV2 to TRBJ1-5, with TRBD1 identical over 7 bases. The ends lost 6 bases at V and 4 bases at J; junction bases unmatched: 12. This CDR3 is built from 16 residues. Per germline, CDR1 SNHLY and CDR2 FYNNEI. The CDR3 reads CASRDTGALWNQPQHF. The DNA for the CDR3 is TGTGCCAGCAGGGATACAGGGGCCCTATGGAATCAGCCCCAGCATTTT. The whole variable domain, remainder taken from reference TRBV2 and TRBJ1-5, is EPEVTQTPSHQVTQMGQEVILRCVPISNHLYFYWYRQILGQKVEFLVSFYNNEISEKSEIFDDQFSVERPDGSNFTLKIRSTKLEDSAMYFCASRDTGALWNQPQHFGDGTRLSIL.

The rearrangement uses TRBV27 and TRBJ2-7; 12 bases agree with TRBD2. The CDR3 extends over 15 amino acids. Germline V gives CDR1 MNHEY, CDR2 SMNVEV (reference sequence). J was trimmed by 3 bases and V by 6 bases; bases with no gene match: 6. The CDR3 coding sequence is TGTGCCAGCAGGCCCGGGACTAGCGGGTTCTACGAGCAGTACTTC. It translates to CASRPGTSGFYEQYF.

This chain uses TRBV19 with TRBJ1-1; TRBD1 might be the D (6 bases). CDR3 length: 16 residues. In germline, CDR1 is LNHDA, CDR2 SQIVND (reference sequence). Trimming removed 2 bases from V and 1 base from J, with 14 bases in between. CDR3: CASSIRGSRQNTEAFF. As DNA, the CDR3 is TGTGCCAGTAGTATAAGGGGGAGCAGACAGAACACTGAAGCTTTCTTT.

V gene TRBV10-3 combines with J gene TRBJ2-7; D call uncertain. The CDR3 is 10 amino acids. Germline lookup yields CDR1 ENHRY and CDR2 SYGVKD. Trimming pared 8 bases from V and 4 bases from J, leaving 6 bases between. In DNA form, the CDR3 reads TGTGCCATCGGAGATTACGAGCAGTACTTC. It translates to CAIGDYEQYF.

The chain employs TRBV7-2 and TRBJ1-4, with TRBD1 identical over 7 bases. The ends lost 3 bases at V and 8 bases at J; junction bases unmatched: 9. In germline, CDR1 is SGHTA, CDR2 FQGNSA. The CDR3 has 15 residues. CDR3 DNA: TGTGCCAGCAGCTTGAGGGGACAGTCCACGGAAAAACTGTTTTTT. Residues: CASSLRGQSTEKLFF.

The chain uses TRBV6-1 and TRBJ2-1; 8 bases align to TRBD1. Germline assignment: CDR1 MNHNS and CDR2 SASEGT. The CDR3 has 16 residues. The J segment lost 4 bases and the V segment lost 4 bases, leaving 9 bases of the junction unmatched. The CDR3 loop is CASSGDQGAGYNEQFF. For the CDR3, the DNA is TGTGCCAGCAGTGGGGACCAGGGGGCGGGGTACAATGAGCAGTTCTTC.

The V gene is TRBV29-1, the J gene TRBJ2-5; a possible D gene is TRBD1 (6 bases). The tail of the sequence fits TRBJ2-7 better, so the J call may be wrong. This CDR3 region has 16 residues. From germline, CDR1 is SQVTM and CDR2 ANQGSEA. CDR3 region: CSVVWGYRTATYEQYF. CDR3 sequence (DNA): TGCAGCGTTGTGTGGGGGTACAGGACAGCGACCTACGAGCAGTACTTC.